One sample yielded the 15 T cell receptor beta chains listed below, sequenced in a study of blood T cell repertoires in COVID-19. Profiling relied on immunoSEQ multiplex PCR, and the TCRdb table lists in-frame clones only, not all of them. The sample includes about 150,000 clones, approximately 86% of them seen just once. Material for sequencing was peripheral blood. The receptors here all came from a man aged 60 to 69 with COVID-19, enrolled during active disease.

The chain combines TRBV7-3 with TRBJ1-1; D unclear. CDR3 length equals 14 residues. V lost 1 base, J lost 0 bases, and 6 bases lay in between. CDR1 is SGHTA, CDR2 FQGTGA, per germline. The CDR3 region is CASSLMSMNTEAFF. CDR3 DNA sequence: TGTGCCAGCAGCTTAATGTCCATGAACACTGAAGCTTTCTTT.

The chain couples TRBV2 to TRBJ1-5, with D uncertain. Trimming took off 7 bases at V and 0 bases at J, with 13 bases between the two ends. The CDR3 runs to 15 residues. Germline loops: CDR1 SNHLY, CDR2 FYNNEI. As DNA, the CDR3 is TGTGCCAGCAACCTGGATGGCGGTAGCAATCAGCCCCAGCATTTT. It specifies CASNLDGGSNQPQHF.

This chain uses TRBV6-1 with TRBJ2-1; TRBD2 agrees at 12 bases. V shed 2 bases, J shed 7 bases, and the junction held 12 bases outside the gene matches. The CDR3 runs 18 residues. Germline V lookup: CDR1 MNHNS, CDR2 SASEGT. CDR3 sequence (DNA): TGTGCCAGCAGTGAACTTGGGACTAGCGGGCGGTGGGGGAATGAGCAGTTCTTC. Protein sequence: CASSELGTSGRWGNEQFF.

The chain links TRBV7-2 to TRBJ1-2, with D uncertain. This CDR3 comprises 14 residues. V was clipped by 1 base and J by 2 bases, with 8 bases between them. Germline lookup yields CDR1 SGHTA and CDR2 FQGNSA. The CDR3 nucleotides read TGTGCCAGCAGCTTAGAGAACTTGAACTATGGCTACACCTTC. Translation gives CASSLENLNYGYTF.

This clone has a single count. This chain connects TRBV3-1 (or the pseudogene TRBV3-2) to TRBJ2-7, with 7 bases lining up with TRBD1. V shed 4 bases and J 0 bases; nucleotides not matched to a gene: 3. The CDR3 has 14 amino acids. CDR1 is LGHDT and CDR2 is YNNKEL in the germline V gene (reference sequence). The CDR3 region is CASSRSGGSYEQYF. The CDR3 nucleotides are TGTGCCAGCAGCCGATCAGGGGGCTCCTACGAGCAGTACTTC.

This clone was recorded once. The V call is TRBV5-1, the J call TRBJ1-2; 10 bases are shared with TRBD1. CDR3 length: 15 amino acids. V dropped 4 bases and J dropped 8; count of bases not matched to a gene: 11. From germline, CDR1 is SGHRS and CDR2 YFSETQ. CDR3 loop: CASSRDRGQHGGYTF. The CDR3 nucleotides are TGCGCCAGCAGCAGGGACAGGGGCCAACACGGGGGCTACACCTTC.

The genes are TRBV12-3 or TRBV12-4 and TRBJ1-2; D may be TRBD1 (6 bases). This CDR3 has 12 residues. V was pared by 11 bases and J by 8 bases, with 18 bases between. In DNA form, the CDR3 reads TGTGCCGGAGGACAGATGTTTGGCGGCTACACCTTC. It specifies CAGGQMFGGYTF.

This chain connects TRBV7-9 to TRBJ2-5; 8 bases fit TRBD2. The CDR3 length is 15 residues. V was pared by 4 bases and J by 4 bases, with 8 bases of the junction left unmatched. Germline V CDR1 and CDR2: SEHNR, FQNEAQ (reference sequence). The CDR3 region is CASSSLAEPRETQYF. The CDR3 nucleotides are TGTGCCAGCAGCTCACTAGCGGAGCCCCGAGAGACCCAGTACTTC.

V and J are TRBV4-2 and TRBJ2-2; TRBD2 matches at 14 bases. Germline CDR1 and CDR2: LGHNA and YNFKEQ. V was pared by 1 base and J by 0 bases, with 7 bases of the junction left unmatched. This CDR3 is built from 20 residues. The CDR3 spells CASSQGTSGRSIANTGELFF. CDR3 sequence (DNA): TGTGCCAGCAGCCAAGGGACTAGCGGGAGGTCAATCGCGAACACCGGGGAGCTGTTTTTT.

The V call is TRBV7-9, the J call TRBJ1-3; D is ambiguous. The CDR3 is made up of 16 amino acids. V lost 8 bases and J 0 bases, leaving 17 bases between the germline ends. Per germline, CDR1 SEHNR and CDR2 FQNEAQ (reference sequence). The CDR3 here is CASGGLGPSSGNTIYF. CDR3 sequence (DNA): TGTGCCAGCGGCGGGTTGGGCCCCAGCTCTGGAAACACCATATATTTT.

In regard to this clone: The same CDR3 is also encoded by other DNA sequences in this sample. The chain joins TRBV7-9 to TRBJ1-1; no reliable D call. The CDR3 loop spans 13 amino acids. The V end was cut by 5 bases, the J end by 1 base, with 8 bases between. The germline V gene encodes CDR1 SEHNR and CDR2 FQNEAQ (reference sequence). CDR3 residues: CASSRQQNTEAFF. CDR3 nucleotides: TGTGCCAGCAGCAGACAACAGAACACTGAAGCTTTCTTT.

The rearrangement links TRBV29-1 to TRBJ1-2; the D gene is possibly TRBD1 (6 bases). CDR3 length equals 14 residues. V was shortened by 6 bases and J by 3 bases, with 17 bases between the two germline ends. Germline V gene sequence: CDR1 SQVTM, CDR2 ANQGSEA. CDR3 DNA: TGCAGCGTGGCACGGGACATAGAAGACTATGGCTACACCTTC. Its protein product is CSVARDIEDYGYTF.

The chain uses TRBV11-2 and TRBJ1-5; maybe TRBD1 (6 bases). The CDR3 is 15 amino acids. The germline V and J ends were trimmed by 1 base and 4 bases, with 11 bases remaining between them. The germline CDR1 and CDR2 sequences are SGHAT and FQNNGV. CDR3 coding DNA: TGTGCCAGCAGCTTAGGTAGGACAGATAATCAGCCCCAGCATTTT. Its protein product is CASSLGRTDNQPQHF.

V gene TRBV7-8 combines with J gene TRBJ1-2; D is unresolved. This CDR3 has 14 residues. Germline V lookup: CDR1 SGHVS, CDR2 FQNEAQ. The V gene lost 5 bases and the J gene lost 4 bases, with 14 bases spanning the gap. The CDR3 protein is CASSGTVLSYGYTF. CDR3 bases: TGTGCCAGCAGCGGTACAGTCCTCTCCTATGGCTACACCTTC. Full variable domain (missing parts from reference TRBV7-8 and TRBJ1-2): GAGVSQSPRYKVAKRGQDVALRCDPISGHVSLFWYQQALGQGPEFLTYFQNEAQLDKSGLPSDRFFAERPEGSVSTLKIQRTQQEDSAVYLCASSGTVLSYGYTFGSGTRLTVV.

This chain connects TRBV28 to TRBJ2-7, with D tentatively TRBD1 (7 bases). V was pared by 6 bases and J by 1 base, with 16 bases between. In germline, CDR1 is MDHEN, CDR2 SYDVKM. The CDR3 is made up of 15 amino acids. The CDR3 coding sequence is TGTGCCAGCAGCCTCGCGGCAGGGGGGTCCTACGAGCAGTACTTC. Translation gives CASSLAAGGSYEQYF.